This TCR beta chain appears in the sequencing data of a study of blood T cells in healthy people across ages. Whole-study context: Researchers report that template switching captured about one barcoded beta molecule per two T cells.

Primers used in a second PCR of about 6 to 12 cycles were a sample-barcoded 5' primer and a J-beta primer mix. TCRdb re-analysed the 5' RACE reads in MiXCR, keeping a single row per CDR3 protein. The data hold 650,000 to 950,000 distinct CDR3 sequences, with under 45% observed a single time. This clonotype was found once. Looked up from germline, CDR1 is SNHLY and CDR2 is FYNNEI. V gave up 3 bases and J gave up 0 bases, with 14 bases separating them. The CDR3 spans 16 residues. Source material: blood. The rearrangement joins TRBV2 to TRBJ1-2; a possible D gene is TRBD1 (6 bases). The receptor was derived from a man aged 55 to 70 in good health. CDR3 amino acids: CASSEEIDRSNYGYTF. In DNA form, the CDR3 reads TGTGCCAGCAGTGAGGAGATAGACAGGTCTAACTATGGCTACACCTTC. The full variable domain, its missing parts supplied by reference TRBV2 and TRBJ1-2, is EPEVTQTPSHQVTQMGQEVILRCVPISNHLYFYWYRQILGQKVEFLVSFYNNEISEKSEIFDDQFSVERPDGSNFTLKIRSTKLEDSAMYFCASSEEIDRSNYGYTFGSGTRLTVV.